This TCR beta chain was sequenced in a study of Graves' ophthalmopathy and Graves' hyperthyroidism (dated by TCRdb to the late 2010s). In the study overall: Peripheral blood samples were taken at the time of initial diagnosis, before any treatment was given. The study used signatures of the TCR beta repertoire to tell Graves' ophthalmopathy apart from Graves' hyperthyroidism and to predict which patients would progress to ophthalmopathy. In total, some 130 blood samples were TCR-sequenced: 43 ophthalmopathy, roughly 80 hyperthyroidism and approximately 17 hyperthyroidism-to-ophthalmopathy patients. To explore V-J signatures distinguishing ophthalmopathy from hyperthyroidism, a discovery set of about a hundred patients (around 44 ophthalmopathy, roughly 60 stable hyperthyroidism) was enrolled. For independent validation, a separate cohort was made up of approximately 18 hyperthyroidism patients plus 17 patients who later progressed from hyperthyroidism to ophthalmopathy. In five or six hyperthyroidism patients, T-cell repertoires of thyroid tissue and blood were compared. Once sampling was done, hyperthyroidism patients were given methimazole at a starting dose of 30 mg daily, while ophthalmopathy patients were given high-dose intravenous methylprednisolone. General study outcomes and caveats: Most expanded thyroid clonotypes with frequency above 0.001 were also detected in blood, suggesting blood repertoires may reflect the thyroid immune response. Ophthalmopathy was separated from stable hyperthyroidism by the 13-signature model with about 85% sensitivity and approximately 84% specificity in cross-validation and with 80%/75% in the test set. In validation, the model predicted ophthalmopathy progression with more than 55% sensitivity and around 72% specificity; roughly 12 predicted patients were CT-confirmed with GO in a median of around 6 months. No statistical method was used to set the sample size in advance, and the investigators knew which group each participant was assigned to.

Ophthalmopathy patients were characterized by moderately to severely active disease, a Clinical Activity Score of at least 3, a NOSPECS grade of at least 4, and a disease duration under 3 months. Anyone with other autoimmune diseases, uncontrolled infections, pregnancy or lactation was excluded from the study. Clinical symptoms, serum thyroxine, TRAb, thyroid ultrasound and orbital computed tomography were used for diagnosis. PBMCs were isolated from more than 9 ml of fresh peripheral blood by Ficoll-Paque density gradient centrifugation. Trizol reagent was used to extract the total RNA, and its quality was then checked on an Agilent 2100 Bioanalyzer. About this clonotype: Its antigen is currently not known. No base quality values were provided; no much bigger clone lies one nucleotide off.

For repertoire sequencing, the TCR beta CDR3 regions were amplified from RNA transcripts. The first round was an RT-PCR using HTBI primers with the Qiagen OneStep RT-PCR kit, and this first round was followed by a second-round multiplex PCR, then size selection and purification. Libraries were sequenced paired-end with 100 bp reads on an Illumina HiSeq2000. The authors' analysis ran thus. SOAPnuke was used to process the reads, removing any read that contained adapters or uncalled bases, had a mean Phred below 15, or lacked an exact match to the constant primer or identifier. COPE v1.2.5 was used to merge high-quality paired reads. Clonotypes were defined as unique nucleotide sequences and were aligned to IMGT TRB V, D and J references using MiTCR v1.1. Only V-J combinations with frequency above 0.0001 were analysed, covering around 99% of repertoires. A TCR clonal expansion and chaos score per V-J combination was defined as the ratio of F50 clonal expansion to chaos observed in the TCRdist matrix. Welch's t-statistics and random forest were used to reduce features to about a dozen V-J combinations, which were fed into a naive Bayes classifier. The Morisita-Horn index was used to measure how similar the thyroid and blood repertoires were. TCRdb's own reprocessing of the public reads used fastp at Q25 and MiXCR and kept productive beta chains. Each entry merges the rows of one CDR3 protein and shows their most common DNA and genes. These V and J calls derive from TCRdb rather than the authors' analysis. The sample profile shows 45,000 to 60,000 distinct CDR3 sequences; about half of them were found once. The ten most abundant clones make up around 4.5% of the sample.

The CDR3 sequence holds 13 residues, the cysteine and phenylalanine included. Here the CDR3 DNA is all that survives: 39 bases in frame from base 1. Reading the germline V gene (reference sequence) gives CDR1 LNHDA and CDR2 SQIVND. V is pared back by 2 bases and J by 7 bases, with 12 bases lying between the germline termini. The sequenced sample consisted of peripheral blood. This clonotype was obtained from an adult woman with Graves' ophthalmopathy. The rearranged segments are TRBV19 and TRBJ2-7; there is no confident call for the D gene. The CDR3 has the sequence CASSITAVREQYF. The DNA sequence is given as TGTGCCAGTAGTATAACGGCGGTGAGAGAGCAGTACTTC.